Described below is a single TCR beta chain sequence and its context. Its antigen is not identified. This sample is part of a study of shared clonotypes between healthy human individuals. Only in-frame clones appear in the TCRdb table, and some are missing; sequencing was by immunoSEQ multiplex PCR. The sample lists 700,000 or so clones, approximately 75% occurring once. Overall study results and limits: Non-shared clonotypes were found to have lower generation probabilities than the clonotypes that were shared by all four of the sorted-subset donors. About 5% of naive CD4 clonotypes were shared across several donors.

This receptor was obtained from a woman in her twenties or thirties in good health. The sample consisted of memory CD4+ T cells sorted from blood. Specified subset: CD45RA-negative fraction.

CDR3 residues: CASSLGRGMDEKLFF. The DNA of the CDR3 is TGCGCCAGCAGCTTGGGTCGGGGGATGGATGAAAAACTGTTTTTT. The chain joins TRBV5-1 to TRBJ1-4; possibly TRBD1 for D (5 bases). V gave up 0 bases and J gave up 6 bases, with 12 bases separating them. The CDR3 is made up of 15 amino acids. Germline V gene data show CDR1 as SGHRS and CDR2 as YFSETQ.